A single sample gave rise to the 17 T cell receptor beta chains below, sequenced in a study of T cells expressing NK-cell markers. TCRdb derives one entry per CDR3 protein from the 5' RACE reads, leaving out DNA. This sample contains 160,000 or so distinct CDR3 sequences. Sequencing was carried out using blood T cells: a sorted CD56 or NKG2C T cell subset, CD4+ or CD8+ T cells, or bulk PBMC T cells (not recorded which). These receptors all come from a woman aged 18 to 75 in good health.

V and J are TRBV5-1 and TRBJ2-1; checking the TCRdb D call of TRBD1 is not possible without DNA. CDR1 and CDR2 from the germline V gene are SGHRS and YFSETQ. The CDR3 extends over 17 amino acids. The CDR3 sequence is CASNPDPGGALNNEQFF.

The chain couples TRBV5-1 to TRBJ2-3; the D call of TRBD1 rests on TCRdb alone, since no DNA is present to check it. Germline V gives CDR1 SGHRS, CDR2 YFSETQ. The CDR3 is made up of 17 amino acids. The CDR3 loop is CASSFISGQGALDTQYF.

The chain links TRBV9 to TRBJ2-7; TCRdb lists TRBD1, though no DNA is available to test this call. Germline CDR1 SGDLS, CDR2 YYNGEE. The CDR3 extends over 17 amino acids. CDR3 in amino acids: CASSPVGSRGLTYEQYF.

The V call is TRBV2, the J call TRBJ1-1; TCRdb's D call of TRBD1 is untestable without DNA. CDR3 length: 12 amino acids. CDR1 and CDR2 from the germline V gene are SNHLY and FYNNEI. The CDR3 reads CAKRQGNTEAFF.

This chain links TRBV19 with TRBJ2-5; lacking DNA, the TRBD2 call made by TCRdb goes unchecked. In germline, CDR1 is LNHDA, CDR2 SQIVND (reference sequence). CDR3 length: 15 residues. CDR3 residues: CASSGGLAGGETQYF.

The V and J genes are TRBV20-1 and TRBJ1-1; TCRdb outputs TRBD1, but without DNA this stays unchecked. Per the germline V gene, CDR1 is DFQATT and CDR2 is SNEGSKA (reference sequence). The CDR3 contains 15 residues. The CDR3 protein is CSASPGQGANTEAFF.

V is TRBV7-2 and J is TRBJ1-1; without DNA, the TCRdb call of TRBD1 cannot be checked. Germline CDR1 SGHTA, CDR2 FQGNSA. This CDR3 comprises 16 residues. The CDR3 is CASSLSVSRHDTEAFF. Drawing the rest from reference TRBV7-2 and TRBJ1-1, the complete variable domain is GAGVSQSPSNKVTEKGKDVELRCDPISGHTALYWYRQSLGQGLEFLIYFQGNSAPDKSGLPSDRFSAERTGGSVSTLTIQRTQQEDSAVYLCASSLSVSRHDTEAFFGQGTRLTVV.

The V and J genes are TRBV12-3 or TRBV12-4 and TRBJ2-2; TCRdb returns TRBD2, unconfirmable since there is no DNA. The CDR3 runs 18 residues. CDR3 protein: CASKSGYRPNRNTGELFF.

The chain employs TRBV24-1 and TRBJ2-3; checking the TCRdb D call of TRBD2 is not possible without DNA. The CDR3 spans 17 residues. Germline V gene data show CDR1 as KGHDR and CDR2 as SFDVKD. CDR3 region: CATSEGTSGTSTDTQYF.

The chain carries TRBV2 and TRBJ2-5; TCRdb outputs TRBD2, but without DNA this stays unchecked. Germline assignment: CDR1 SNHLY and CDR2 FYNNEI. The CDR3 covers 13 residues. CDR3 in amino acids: CATSQERQETQYF.

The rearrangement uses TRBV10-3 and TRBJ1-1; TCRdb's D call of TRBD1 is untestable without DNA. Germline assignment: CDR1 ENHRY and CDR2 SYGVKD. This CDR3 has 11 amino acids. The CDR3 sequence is CATSGDTEAFF.

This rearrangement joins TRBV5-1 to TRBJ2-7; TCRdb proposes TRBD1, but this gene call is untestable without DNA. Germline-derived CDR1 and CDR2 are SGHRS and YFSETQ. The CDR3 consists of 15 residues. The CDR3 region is CASSSRDRASYEQYF.

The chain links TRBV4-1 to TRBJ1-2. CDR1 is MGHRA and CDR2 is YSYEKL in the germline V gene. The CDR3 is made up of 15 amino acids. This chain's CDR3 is CASSPQGLSYYGYTF.

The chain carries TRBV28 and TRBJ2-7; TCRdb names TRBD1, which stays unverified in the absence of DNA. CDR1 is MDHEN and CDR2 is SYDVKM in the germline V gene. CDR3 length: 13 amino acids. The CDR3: CASRSGASYEQYF.

This CDR3 reads CSARDVTRLANIEQFF. The gene calls are TRBV20-1 and TRBJ2-1; lacking DNA, the TRBD2 call made by TCRdb goes unchecked. Germline lookup yields CDR1 DFQATT and CDR2 SNEGSKA (reference sequence). This CDR3 is 16 amino acids long.

CDR3 amino acids: CSVAGLAGGLPYNEQFF. The chain has TRBV29-1 and TRBJ2-1; TCRdb outputs TRBD2, but without DNA this stays unchecked. The V gene's germline CDR1 is SQVTM and CDR2 ANQGSEA. The CDR3 covers 17 residues.

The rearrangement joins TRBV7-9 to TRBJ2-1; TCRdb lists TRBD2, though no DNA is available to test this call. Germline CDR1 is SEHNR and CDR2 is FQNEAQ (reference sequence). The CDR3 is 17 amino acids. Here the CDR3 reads CASSSGLAFFGYNEQFF. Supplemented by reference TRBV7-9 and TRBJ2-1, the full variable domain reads DTGVSQNPRHKITKRGQNVTFRCDPISEHNRLYWYRQTLGQGPEFLTYFQNEAQLEKSRLLSDRFSAERPKGSFSTLEIQRTEQGDSAMYLCASSSGLAFFGYNEQFFGPGTRLTVL.